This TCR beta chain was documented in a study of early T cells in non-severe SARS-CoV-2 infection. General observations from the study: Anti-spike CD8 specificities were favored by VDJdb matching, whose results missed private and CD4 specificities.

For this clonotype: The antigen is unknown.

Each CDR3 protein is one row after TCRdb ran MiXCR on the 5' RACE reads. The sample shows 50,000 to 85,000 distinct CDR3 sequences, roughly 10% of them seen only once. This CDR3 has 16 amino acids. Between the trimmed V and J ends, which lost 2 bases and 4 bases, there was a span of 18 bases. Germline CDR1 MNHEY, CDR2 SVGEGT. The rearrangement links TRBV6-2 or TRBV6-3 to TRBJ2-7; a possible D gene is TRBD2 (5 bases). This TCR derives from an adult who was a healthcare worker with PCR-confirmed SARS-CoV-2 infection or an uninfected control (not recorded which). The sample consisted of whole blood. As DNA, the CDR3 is TGTGCCAGCAGTTACATTGTCGGCGGGTCCCTATACGAGCAGTACTTC. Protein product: CASSYIVGGSLYEQYF.